This is a list of T cell receptor beta chains from one sample in a study of T cell responses to AZD1222 COVID-19 vaccine. Sequencing was performed with immunoSEQ multiplex PCR; in TCRdb, only in-frame clones are kept and a portion is missing. The sample shows 120,000 to 150,000 clones, 86% of them seen only once. The specimen comprised peripheral blood, sampled 28 days after the second AZD1222 dose. The receptor set was obtained from an adult who received the AZD1222 COVID-19 vaccine. Each CDR3 is given with its conserved first and last residue. The D gene is left open where the match is weak. Clone size appears in some rows only: once, few, many, or a class for an expanded clone.

TRBJ1-2 | TRBV19 | - | - | CASMTRYGYTF | TGTGCCAGTATGACGCGGTATGGCTACACCTTC
TRBJ1-1 | TRBV11-2 | - | - | CAWSPGANTEAFF | TGTGCCTGGAGCCCAGGGGCGAACACTGAAGCTTTCTTT
TRBJ2-1 | TRBV24-1 | - | - | CATTTDREGRHEQFF | TGTGCCACCACGACGGACAGAGAGGGGCGGCATGAGCAGTTCTTC
TRBJ1-5 | TRBV19 | few | TRBD1 | CASSIAGQGWNQPQHF | TGTGCCAGTAGTATAGCTGGACAGGGGTGGAATCAGCCCCAGCATTTT
TRBJ2-1 | TRBV9 | - | - | CASSVGALYNEQFF | TGTGCCAGCAGCGTAGGGGCCCTATACAATGAGCAGTTCTTC
TRBJ1-5 | TRBV7-9 | - | - | CASSLGHGGPASNQPQHF | TGTGCCAGCAGCTTAGGGCACGGGGGTCCCGCGTCCAATCAGCCCCAGCATTTT
TRBJ1-2 | TRBV14 | - | TRBD1 | CASSPGQYYGYTF | TGTGCCAGCAGCCCGGGACAGTATTATGGCTACACCTTC
TRBJ2-1 | TRBV6-5 | many | - | CASSRQKDYRDEQFF | TGTGCCAGCAGTAGACAGAAGGACTACCGGGATGAGCAGTTCTTC
TRBJ2-3 | TRBV13 | - | - | CASSLAADPDTQYF | TGTGCCAGCAGCTTAGCCGCGGACCCAGATACGCAGTATTTT
TRBJ2-7 | TRBV27 | - | TRBD2 | CASSFRGVREGYEQYF | TGTGCCAGCAGTTTCCGGGGGGTGCGGGAGGGCTACGAGCAGTACTTC
TRBJ2-7 | TRBV10-3 | - | - | CAIRGTTYEQYF | TGTGCCATCAGGGGGACCACCTACGAGCAGTACTTC
TRBJ2-2 | TRBV7-8 | - | - | CASSGTTNTGELFF | TGTGCCAGCTCCGGGACAACGAACACCGGGGAGCTGTTTTTT
TRBJ1-1 | TRBV27 | - | - | CASLRGLGYEAFF | TGTGCCAGCCTTCGAGGGTTGGGCTATGAAGCTTTCTTT
TRBJ1-1 | TRBV6-5 | - | TRBD1 | CASSTQGDTEAFF | TGTGCCAGCAGCACGCAGGGGGACACTGAAGCTTTCTTT
TRBJ2-1 | TRBV5-8 | - | TRBD2 | CASRLAGGKDEQFF | TGTGCCAGCAGATTAGCGGGAGGTAAAGATGAGCAGTTCTTC
TRBJ2-7 | TRBV5-1 | - | TRBD1 | CASSRRSGTDTYEQYF | TGCGCCAGCAGCCGTCGAAGTGGGACAGATACGTACGAGCAGTACTTC
TRBJ1-2 | TRBV19 | - | - | CASTRRPNYGYTF | TGTGCCAGTACCAGGAGACCTAACTATGGCTACACCTTC
TRBJ2-7 | TRBV6-5 | - | TRBD1 | CASSEGQGSRQYF | TGTGCCAGCAGCGAGGGACAGGGGTCCCGGCAGTACTTC
TRBJ2-3 | TRBV11-3 | - | - | CASSLDADTQYF | TGTGCCAGCAGCCTAGACGCAGATACGCAGTATTTT
TRBJ2-1 | TRBV10-3 | - | - | CAIRALEEQFF | TGTGCCATCAGGGCCCTCGAGGAGCAGTTCTTC
TRBJ1-5 | TRBV30 | few | - | CAWSTGDNQPQHF | TGTGCCTGGAGTACGGGGGACAATCAGCCCCAGCATTTT
TRBJ1-2 | TRBV4-1 | - | - | CASSQDSRQGYGYTF | TGCGCCAGCAGCCAAGATAGCCGGCAGGGTTATGGCTACACCTTC
TRBJ1-3 | TRBV12-5 | - | - | CASGLGISGNTIYF | TGTGCTAGTGGGTTGGGGATCTCTGGAAACACCATATATTTT
TRBJ2-3 | TRBV6-5 | - | - | CASSYANAVTDTQYF | TGTGCCAGCAGTTACGCCAACGCTGTCACAGATACGCAGTATTTT
TRBJ1-6 | TRBV2 | - | - | CASSETYNSPLHF | TGTGCCAGCAGTGAAACTTATAATTCACCCCTCCACTTT
TRBJ1-4 | TRBV5-5 | - | - | CASSLGGGGGTNEKLFF | TGTGCCAGCAGCTTGGGCGGGGGAGGAGGGACTAATGAAAAACTGTTTTTT
TRBJ2-7 | TRBV6-6 | - | TRBD2 | CASTSSGERGSYEQYF | TGTGCCAGCACTTCCTCGGGTGAGCGGGGGAGCTACGAGCAGTACTTC
TRBJ2-7 | TRBV5-1 | - | - | CASSPSYEQYF | TGCGCCAGCAGCCCATCCTACGAGCAGTACTTC
TRBJ1-5 | TRBV7-2 | - | - | CASSLGRDYSNQPQHF | TGTGCCAGCAGCTTAGGTCGAGACTATAGCAATCAGCCCCAGCATTTT
TRBJ2-1 | TRBV11-3 | - | TRBD2 | CASSLAPTSGVYNEQFF | TGTGCCAGCAGCTTAGCTCCGACTAGCGGGGTTTACAATGAGCAGTTCTTC
TRBJ1-2 | TRBV21-1 | - | - | CASSLRDLSGGYTF | TGTGCCAGCAGCCTTCGGGACCTCTCAGGGGGCTACACCTTC
TRBJ1-2 | TRBV29-1 | - | - | CSVRPLGLGDYGYTF | TGCAGCGTGAGGCCCCTAGGACTAGGGGACTATGGCTACACCTTC
TRBJ2-1 | TRBV10-3 | once | - | CAISDSVPSYNEQFF | TGTGCCATCAGTGATTCAGTACCCTCCTACAATGAGCAGTTCTTC
TRBJ2-1 | TRBV4-2 | - | - | CASTASQYNEQFF | TGTGCCAGCACGGCTTCACAATACAATGAGCAGTTCTTC
TRBJ1-4 | TRBV7-2 | - | TRBD1 | CASSSPGGSGEKLFF | TGTGCCAGCAGCTCGCCAGGGGGATCTGGTGAAAAACTGTTTTTT
TRBJ1-2 | TRBV19 | - | - | CASSDGPGHYGYTF | TGTGCCAGTTCTGACGGACCAGGGCACTATGGCTACACCTTC
TRBJ1-5 | TRBV5-1 | - | - | CASSLVGGEQPQHF | TGCGCCAGCAGCTTGGTGGGGGGAGAACAGCCCCAGCATTTT
TRBJ1-5 | TRBV27 | - | - | CASSLGQWNQPQHF | TGTGCCAGCAGTTTAGGGCAGTGGAATCAGCCCCAGCATTTT
TRBJ2-5 | TRBV24-1 | - | - | CATSHRGPTRETQYF | TGTGCCACCAGCCATAGGGGACCGACCAGGGAGACCCAGTACTTC
TRBJ2-7 | TRBV15 | few | - | CATSRDGPGVREQYF | TGTGCCACCAGCAGAGATGGTCCGGGAGTGCGGGAGCAGTACTTC
TRBJ1-6 | TRBV6-5 | - | - | CASREVYNSPLHF | TGTGCCAGCAGGGAGGTCTATAATTCACCCCTCCACTTT
TRBJ2-2 | TRBV29-1 | - | TRBD1 | CSATGTGGTGELFF | TGCAGCGCTACCGGGACAGGGGGAACCGGGGAGCTGTTTTTT
TRBJ2-3 | TRBV5-7 | - | TRBD2 | CASSYLVLAGVTDTQYF | TGTGCCAGCAGCTACCTGGTGCTAGCGGGGGTCACAGATACGCAGTATTTT
TRBJ1-5 | TRBV3-1/TRBV3-2 | - | - | CASSQDLGQPQHF | TGTGCCAGCAGCCAAGATCTGGGCCAGCCCCAGCATTTT
TRBJ1-6 | TRBV5-6 | - | - | CASSFNGLGLDSPLHF | TGTGCCAGCAGCTTTAACGGCCTTGGGCTTGATTCACCCCTCCACTTT
TRBJ2-3 | TRBV10-2 | - | - | CASSGALALRDTQYF | TGCGCCAGCAGTGGTGCCCTAGCGCTTCGGGATACGCAGTATTTT
TRBJ1-2 | TRBV6-5 | - | - | CASSYGRNYGYTF | TGTGCCAGCAGTTATGGACGGAATTATGGCTACACCTTC
TRBJ2-1 | TRBV19 | - | - | CASSIRANPRDEQFF | TGTGCCAGTAGTATCAGGGCGAATCCACGGGATGAGCAGTTCTTC
TRBJ2-1 | TRBV6-1 | - | TRBD2 | CASSELAGGPYNEQFF | TGTGCCAGCAGTGAATTAGCGGGGGGCCCCTACAATGAGCAGTTCTTC
TRBJ2-3 | TRBV7-2 | - | TRBD1 | CASSSGTGGHSTDTQYF | TGTGCCAGCAGCAGCGGGACAGGGGGGCATAGCACAGATACGCAGTATTTT